A single sample is the source of the 28 T cell receptor beta chains below, sequenced in a study of cytomegalovirus exposure and HLA in healthy donors (TCRdb year 2017). Library generation was performed with the immunoSEQ multiplex PCR assay. For the multiplex PCR, a mixture combining 60 forward primers for TCR Vbeta segments and 13 reverse primers for TCR Jbeta segments was used. TCRdb provides this immuneACCESS table in a form limited to in-frame rearrangements. Some clones are lacking; in checked studies, under half of them reflect an unresolved V gene, and why the rest are absent is not known. The sample table lists about 120,000 clones, 74% of them with a count of one. The ten largest clones add up to 11% of the sample. The sequenced sample consisted of PBMCs. The receptors come from a woman aged 45 to 65 in good health and CMV-seropositive.

The chain couples TRBV18 to TRBJ2-3; 8 nucleotides line up with TRBD2. The CDR3 consists of 16 residues. V shed 2 bases and J 4 bases; nucleotides not matched to a gene: 8. The germline V gene has CDR1 KGHSH and CDR2 LQKENI. DNA of the CDR3: TGTGCCAGCTCACCAAGTACGGGAGGGCCCTCAGATACGCAGTATTTT. Residues: CASSPSTGGPSDTQYF.

This clone was counted between two and nine times. The chain carries TRBV10-3 and TRBJ2-5; D is undetermined. The CDR3 covers 14 residues. V shed 2 bases and J shed 1 base, with 8 bases lying between them. Germline CDR1 reads ENHRY; CDR2 reads SYGVKD. CDR3 residues: CAISETVSQETQYF. CDR3 bases: TGTGCCATCAGTGAGACAGTCAGCCAAGAGACCCAGTACTTC.

The chain recombines TRBV6-6 with TRBJ1-5, with 7 bases lining up with TRBD1. CDR3 length: 16 residues. V was pared by 2 bases and J by 3 bases, with 7 bases of the junction left unmatched. Per the germline V gene, CDR1 is MNHNY and CDR2 is SVGAGI (reference sequence). The CDR3 region is CASSYPPGTDNQPQHF. CDR3 DNA: TGTGCCAGCAGTTACCCGCCCGGGACAGACAATCAGCCCCAGCATTTT.

The rearrangement joins TRBV29-1 to TRBJ1-2; TRBD1 is a possible D gene (5 bases). V was shortened by 5 bases and J by 4 bases, with 8 bases between the two germline ends. Germline CDR1 and CDR2: SQVTM and ANQGSEA. CDR3 length: 11 residues. The CDR3 DNA sequence: TGCAGCGTTCAGGGAATCTATGGCTACACCTTC. This codes for CSVQGIYGYTF. Filled out from reference TRBV29-1 and TRBJ1-2, the complete variable domain reads SAVISQKPSRDICQRGTSLTIQCQVDSQVTMMFWYRQQPGQSLTLIATANQGSEATYESGFVIDKFPISRPNLTFSTLTVSNMSPEDSSIYLCSVQGIYGYTFGSGTRLTVV.

This chain uses TRBV6-5 with TRBJ1-2, with TRBD1 identical over 9 bases. The V and J ends lost 6 bases and 0 bases, in that order; junction bases with no gene match: 2. Germline CDR1 is MNHEY and CDR2 is SVGAGI. The CDR3 is 14 residues long. The CDR3 spells CASSRDRANYGYTF. CDR3 DNA sequence: TGTGCCAGCAGCCGGGACAGGGCTAACTATGGCTACACCTTC.

The chain uses TRBV11-2 and TRBJ1-2; D might be TRBD1 (6 bases). Trimming took 1 base from V and 6 from J, leaving 15 bases between them. This CDR3 spans 15 amino acids. Looked up from germline, CDR1 is SGHAT and CDR2 is FQNNGV. For the CDR3, the DNA is TGTGCCAGCAGCTTAGTCGCCACGGGGGGCAATGGCTACACCTTC. Translated: CASSLVATGGNGYTF.

This clone was seen more than once but under ten times. V gene TRBV30 combines with J gene TRBJ1-1; tentative D call: TRBD1 (5 bases). V gave up 4 bases and J gave up 0 bases, with 12 bases separating them. The germline V gene encodes CDR1 GTSNPN and CDR2 SVGIG (reference sequence). The CDR3 spans 14 residues. The CDR3 sequence: CAWNLGVVNTEAFF. DNA for the CDR3: TGTGCCTGGAATCTAGGGGTCGTGAACACTGAAGCTTTCTTT.

This chain connects TRBV7-6 to TRBJ1-2; TRBD1 aligns across 8 bases. Germline CDR1 is SGHVS and CDR2 is FNYEAQ. V shed 1 base and J 3 bases; nucleotides not matched to a gene: 4. The CDR3 is 15 amino acids. In DNA, the CDR3 is TGTGCCAGCAGCTTAGAAGCAGGGGGCTACTATGGCTACACCTTC. Translated, it gives CASSLEAGGYYGYTF.

This sequence joins TRBV2 and TRBJ2-2; D unclear. Deletions cut 3 bases from V and 7 bases from J, with 6 bases between. The CDR3 has 12 amino acids. Germline V gives CDR1 SNHLY, CDR2 FYNNEI. The chain's CDR3 is CASSDLLGELFF. The CDR3 DNA is TGTGCCAGCAGTGATCTACTCGGGGAGCTGTTTTTT.

V usage is TRBV19 and J usage is TRBJ1-4; 8 nucleotides agree with TRBD1. The CDR3 extends over 15 amino acids. With 3 bases clipped from V and 7 bases from J, the junction kept 7 bases outside the gene matches. Germline lookup yields CDR1 LNHDA and CDR2 SQIVND (reference sequence). Here the CDR3 reads CASSIPTGVGEKLFF. The CDR3 region has the DNA TGTGCCAGTAGTATCCCGACAGGGGTAGGTGAAAAACTGTTTTTT. The full variable domain, with the rest looked up from reference TRBV19 and TRBJ1-4, is DGGITQSPKYLFRKEGQNVTLSCEQNLNHDAMYWYRQDPGQGLRLIYYSQIVNDFQKGDIAEGYSVSREKKESFPLTVTSAQKNPTAFYLCASSIPTGVGEKLFFGSGTQLSVL.

This clone has more than one count but fewer than ten. The chain couples TRBV14 to TRBJ1-1; 7 bases match TRBD1. CDR3 size: 15 residues. The germline CDR1 and CDR2 sequences are SGHDN and FVKESK. V was clipped by 1 base and J by 2 bases; unmatched bases: 4. CDR3 protein: CASSQADRPNTEAFF. The CDR3 DNA sequence: TGTGCCAGCAGCCAAGCGGACAGGCCCAACACTGAAGCTTTCTTT. The variable domain in full, completed from reference TRBV14 and TRBJ1-1, reads EAGVTQFPSHSVIEKGQTVTLRCDPISGHDNLYWYRRVMGKEIKFLLHFVKESKQDESGMPNNRFLAERTGGTYSTLKVQPAELEDSGVYFCASSQADRPNTEAFFGQGTRLTVV.

The chain carries TRBV19 and TRBJ1-5; D uncertain. V lost 6 bases and J lost 0, with 12 bases in between. Per germline, CDR1 LNHDA and CDR2 SQIVND (reference sequence). The CDR3 runs to 15 residues. DNA of the CDR3: TGTGCCAGTAGAACCGCCCGAGATAGCAATCAGCCCCAGCATTTT. It translates to CASRTARDSNQPQHF.

J is TRBJ1-1 and V is TRBV7-9; D not resolved. Trimming removed 10 bases from V and 3 bases from J, with 18 bases in between. Germline V gene sequence: CDR1 SEHNR, CDR2 FQNEAQ (reference sequence). This CDR3 spans 14 amino acids. CDR3 region: CAIPPGFLDTEAFF. CDR3 nucleotide sequence: TGTGCCATTCCGCCGGGGTTTCTGGACACTGAAGCTTTCTTT.

V is TRBV9 and J is TRBJ2-1; TRBD2 is a possible D gene (6 bases). The V end lost 2 bases, the J end lost 4 bases, and 13 bases lay between the germline ends. Germline CDR1 reads SGDLS; CDR2 reads YYNGEE. This CDR3 has 15 residues. DNA for the CDR3: TGTGCCAGCAGCGTTAACGGGGGTCTTTACAATGAGCAGTTCTTC. Protein product: CASSVNGGLYNEQFF. Full variable domain (remainder filled in from reference TRBV9 and TRBJ2-1): DSGVTQTPKHLITATGQRVTLRCSPRSGDLSVYWYQQSLDQGLQFLIQYYNGEERAKGNILERFSAQQFPDLHSELNLSSLELGDSALYFCASSVNGGLYNEQFFGPGTRLTVL.

This clone showed up just a few times. The chain combines TRBV7-8 with TRBJ2-3; D may be TRBD2 (7 bases). The V gene's germline CDR1 is SGHVS and CDR2 FQNEAQ. The CDR3 has 16 amino acids. Trimming cost V 1 base and J 2 bases, with 13 bases left between them. For the CDR3, the DNA is TGTGCCAGCAGCTTAGTTGACGGGGGGCCCACAGATACGCAGTATTTT. The encoded protein is CASSLVDGGPTDTQYF.

The chain links TRBV18 to TRBJ2-7; 7 bases line up with TRBD1. V shed 5 bases, J shed 3 bases, and the junction held 7 bases outside the gene matches. Germline lookup yields CDR1 KGHSH and CDR2 LQKENI. The CDR3 contains 14 residues. Here the CDR3 DNA reads TGTGCCAGCTCAAGAACGGGACAGAACTACGAGCAGTACTTC. This sequence encodes CASSRTGQNYEQYF.

In this sample, this clone turned up a few times. V usage is TRBV27 and J usage is TRBJ1-2; 10 bases align to TRBD1. Germline assignment: CDR1 MNHEY and CDR2 SMNVEV (reference sequence). V gave up 5 bases and J gave up 5 bases; unmatched junction bases: 11. CDR3 size: 16 residues. This chain's CDR3 is CASSQLPTGGGYGYTF. The CDR3 nucleotides read TGTGCCAGCAGTCAACTCCCGACAGGGGGCGGGTATGGCTACACCTTC.

The chain employs TRBV4-3 and TRBJ1-1; 11 bases map to TRBD1. J gave up 5 bases and V 3 bases, and 8 bases lay outside the gene matches. Germline V gives CDR1 LGHNA, CDR2 YSLEER. The CDR3 is 16 amino acids. The CDR3 DNA sequence: TGCGCCAGCAGCCAGGCGGACAGGGGGCTTTTGACTGAAGCTTTCTTT. This sequence encodes CASSQADRGLLTEAFF.

The rearrangement uses TRBV6-5 and TRBJ1-4; D is unresolved. CDR1 and CDR2 from the germline V gene are MNHEY and SVGAGI. The CDR3 totals 15 residues. V shed 0 bases and J shed 8 bases, with 13 bases lying between them. CDR3 sequence: CASSYSRAGREKLFF. CDR3 sequence (DNA): TGTGCCAGCAGTTACTCGAGGGCAGGCCGGGAAAAACTGTTTTTT.

This clone was seen a few times. This chain links TRBV30 with TRBJ2-1; perhaps TRBD2 as D (6 bases). From germline, CDR1 is GTSNPN and CDR2 SVGIG (reference sequence). This CDR3 is built from 16 residues. With 4 bases removed from V and 1 base from J, the gap between germline ends came to 17 bases. CDR3 loop: CAWNWDSRQSYNEQFF. The CDR3 coding sequence is TGTGCCTGGAACTGGGACTCCCGTCAGTCCTACAATGAGCAGTTCTTC.

V usage is TRBV7-9 and J usage is TRBJ1-2; 7 nucleotides align to TRBD1. Trimming took 4 bases from V and 7 from J; bases not matched to a gene: 3. The CDR3 spans 12 residues. CDR1 SEHNR and CDR2 FQNEAQ come from the germline V gene (reference sequence). CDR3 loop: CASSSQGVGYTF. The CDR3 DNA sequence: TGTGCCAGCAGCTCCCAGGGGGTTGGCTACACCTTC.

V is TRBV6-5 and J is TRBJ2-7, with D tentatively TRBD2 (5 bases). Trimming stripped 6 bases from V and 6 bases from J, with 18 bases between. Per the germline V gene, CDR1 is MNHEY and CDR2 is SVGAGI. CDR3 length: 14 amino acids. This chain's CDR3 is CASSTGTKIGEQYF. The DNA for the CDR3 is TGTGCCAGCAGCACGGGAACTAAGATCGGCGAGCAGTACTTC.

This chain connects TRBV28 to TRBJ2-5; 15 positions agree with TRBD2. This CDR3 is built from 19 residues. Germline values: CDR1 MDHEN, CDR2 SYDVKM. The V and J ends lost 3 bases and 5 bases, in that order; junction bases with no gene match: 13. CDR3 nucleotides: TGTGCCAGCAGTTTGATACCCCGGACTAGCGGGAGGGCCAGGGAGACCCAGTACTTC. Translated, it gives CASSLIPRTSGRARETQYF.

The rearrangement uses TRBV11-2 and TRBJ1-1; D is undetermined. The germline V and J ends were trimmed by 3 bases and 1 base, with 6 bases remaining between them. Per germline, CDR1 SGHAT and CDR2 FQNNGV. The CDR3 sequence is 13 residues long. CDR3 nucleotide sequence: TGTGCCAGCAGCTTCACAAGGAACACTGAAGCTTTCTTT. Translated: CASSFTRNTEAFF.

In this sample, this clone turned up once. The chain joins TRBV27 to TRBJ2-3, with a tentative D call TRBD1 (5 bases). Germline CDR1 reads MNHEY; CDR2 reads SMNVEV (reference sequence). This CDR3 is 16 amino acids long. The V end lost 5 bases, the J end lost 1 base, and 16 bases lay between the germline ends. This CDR3 reads CASSSRVGPRTDTQYF. CDR3 DNA sequence: TGTGCCAGCAGTAGCAGGGTTGGTCCCCGCACAGATACGCAGTATTTT.

The chain has TRBV18 and TRBJ1-1; a weak D match, TRBD1 (6 bases). The CDR3 is 15 residues long. Germline CDR1 and CDR2: KGHSH and LQKENI. V was pared by 2 bases and J by 0 bases, with 10 bases between. The CDR3 loop reads CASSPWTDLNTEAFF. In DNA form, the CDR3 reads TGTGCCAGCTCACCATGGACAGACTTGAACACTGAAGCTTTCTTT. Based on the CDR3 plus reference TRBV18 and TRBJ1-1, the full variable domain is NAGVMQNPRHLVRRRGQEARLRCSPMKGHSHVYWYRQLPEEGLKFMVYLQKENIIDESGMPKERFSAEFPKEGPSILRIQQVVRGDSAAYFCASSPWTDLNTEAFFGQGTRLTVV.

This chain connects TRBV18 to TRBJ1-2; D is perhaps TRBD1 (6 bases). The CDR3 has 15 amino acids. Trimming cost V 6 bases and J 3 bases, with 17 bases left between them. Germline V gives CDR1 KGHSH, CDR2 LQKENI. In DNA, the CDR3 is TGTGCCAGCTCTCAAGGACAGAAAGAGGACTATGGCTACACCTTC. This encodes CASSQGQKEDYGYTF.

The chain links TRBV4-3 to TRBJ1-2, with 8 positions matching TRBD1. This CDR3 region has 15 residues. Looked up from germline, CDR1 is LGHNA and CDR2 is YSLEER. V shed 0 bases and J 8 bases; nucleotides not matched to a gene: 8. The CDR3 spells CASSQEPTGGEGYTF. The DNA of the CDR3 is TGCGCCAGCAGCCAAGAACCCACAGGGGGTGAAGGCTACACCTTC.